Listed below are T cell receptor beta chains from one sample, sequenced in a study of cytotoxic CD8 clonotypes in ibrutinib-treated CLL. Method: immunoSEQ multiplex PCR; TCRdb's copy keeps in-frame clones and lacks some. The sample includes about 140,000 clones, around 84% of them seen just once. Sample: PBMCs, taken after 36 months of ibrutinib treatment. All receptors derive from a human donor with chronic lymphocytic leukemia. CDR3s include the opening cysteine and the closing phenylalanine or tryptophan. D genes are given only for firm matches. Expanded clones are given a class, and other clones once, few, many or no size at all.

CDR3nt: TGTGCCAGCAGCCAACCGGGACAGGGGGAAAACTATGGCTACACCTTC
CDR3aa: CASSQPGQGENYGYTF
abundance: NA
d_gene: TRBD1
v_gene: TRBV7-2
j_gene: TRBJ1-2

CDR3nt: TGTGCCATCAGCCGCGGACAGGGGGATGGCTACACCTTC
CDR3aa: CAISRGQGDGYTF
abundance: NA
d_gene: TRBD1
v_gene: TRBV10-3
j_gene: TRBJ1-2

CDR3nt: TGTGCCTGGAGGCTAGCGGGCGATGAGCAGTTCTTC
CDR3aa: CAWRLAGDEQFF
abundance: NA
d_gene: TRBD2
v_gene: TRBV30
j_gene: TRBJ2-1

CDR3nt: TGTGCCAGCAGCCCTACTAGCGGGGGTTATCTGGGTGAGCAGTTCTTC
CDR3aa: CASSPTSGGYLGEQFF
abundance: NA
d_gene: TRBD2
v_gene: TRBV7-8
j_gene: TRBJ2-1

CDR3nt: TGTGCCAGCAGTTACGGGACAGAAGTGGGTTCACCCCTCCACTTT
CDR3aa: CASSYGTEVGSPLHF
abundance: few
d_gene: TRBD1
v_gene: TRBV6-5
j_gene: TRBJ1-6

CDR3nt: TGCGCCAGCAGCTTGGTACCCTTAGGTGGCAATCAGCCCCAGCATTTT
CDR3aa: CASSLVPLGGNQPQHF
abundance: NA
d_gene: NA
v_gene: TRBV5-1
j_gene: TRBJ1-5

CDR3nt: TGTGCCAGCAGCTCCCGGACTAGCGGGAGTATCGGGGAGCTGTTTTTT
CDR3aa: CASSSRTSGSIGELFF
abundance: few
d_gene: TRBD2
v_gene: TRBV11-3
j_gene: TRBJ2-2

CDR3nt: TGTGCCAGCCGGGTCGGGGGAGCGAACACCGGGGAGCTGTTTTTT
CDR3aa: CASRVGGANTGELFF
abundance: NA
d_gene: NA
v_gene: TRBV2
j_gene: TRBJ2-2

CDR3nt: TGTGCCAGCAGCGGAGTCAGGGGGCTCCCGACTGAAGCTTTCTTT
CDR3aa: CASSGVRGLPTEAFF
abundance: NA
d_gene: TRBD1
v_gene: TRBV9
j_gene: TRBJ1-1

CDR3nt: TGTGCCAGCAGCGCCGAACAGGGACTGAACACTGAAGCTTTCTTT
CDR3aa: CASSAEQGLNTEAFF
abundance: NA
d_gene: NA
v_gene: TRBV9
j_gene: TRBJ1-1

CDR3nt: TGTGCCAGCAGCGGGACAGCTTATAATTCACCCCTCCACTTT
CDR3aa: CASSGTAYNSPLHF
abundance: NA
d_gene: TRBD1
v_gene: TRBV7-9
j_gene: TRBJ1-6

CDR3nt: TGTGCCAGCAGCTTAGAGGGGAGGGCAGATGGTTTGTTCTTC
CDR3aa: CASSLEGRADGLFF
abundance: NA
d_gene: TRBD2
v_gene: TRBV7-9
j_gene: TRBJ2-1

CDR3nt: TGTGCCAGCAGCTTGGAAACCGGGGAGCTGTTTTTT
CDR3aa: CASSLETGELFF
abundance: NA
d_gene: NA
v_gene: TRBV11-2
j_gene: TRBJ2-2

CDR3nt: TGTGCCAGCAGTTTGCTACAGGGGGCTCTTGGTAATTCACCCCTCCACTTT
CDR3aa: CASSLLQGALGNSPLHF
abundance: once
d_gene: TRBD1
v_gene: TRBV28
j_gene: TRBJ1-6

CDR3nt: TGCGCCAGCAGCAGTACAGGGAACTATGGCTACACCTTC
CDR3aa: CASSSTGNYGYTF
abundance: few
d_gene: NA
v_gene: TRBV5-1
j_gene: TRBJ1-2

CDR3nt: TGTGCCAGCAGCTTAGACGCTAGCGGGACCTACAATGAGCAGTTCTTC
CDR3aa: CASSLDASGTYNEQFF
abundance: NA
d_gene: TRBD2
v_gene: TRBV7-3
j_gene: TRBJ2-1

CDR3nt: TGTGCCAGCAGTTACTCTATGGGGGGGACTGAAGCTTTCTTT
CDR3aa: CASSYSMGGTEAFF
abundance: NA
d_gene: NA
v_gene: TRBV6-5
j_gene: TRBJ1-1

CDR3nt: TGTGCCAGCAGTGAAGTGGGGACAGGGTTTGGGAAACTGTTTTTT
CDR3aa: CASSEVGTGFGKLFF
abundance: once
d_gene: TRBD1
v_gene: TRBV2
j_gene: TRBJ1-4

CDR3nt: TGTGCCACCAGCAGGGACAGGGGTAGAGAGCAGTACTTC
CDR3aa: CATSRDRGREQYF
abundance: NA
d_gene: TRBD1
v_gene: TRBV15
j_gene: TRBJ2-7

CDR3nt: TGTGCCAGCAGCGTATTTCGGGGTATGAACACTGAAGCTTTCTTT
CDR3aa: CASSVFRGMNTEAFF
abundance: NA
d_gene: NA
v_gene: TRBV14
j_gene: TRBJ1-1

CDR3nt: TGTGCCAGTAGTTCTCGGGAACCAAGTGATACGCAGTATTTT
CDR3aa: CASSSREPSDTQYF
abundance: NA
d_gene: NA
v_gene: TRBV19
j_gene: TRBJ2-3

CDR3nt: TGTGCCAGCAGAAGGGCGGGGGAGACCCAGTACTTC
CDR3aa: CASRRAGETQYF
abundance: NA
d_gene: NA
v_gene: TRBV2
j_gene: TRBJ2-5

CDR3nt: TGTGCCAGCAGCTTAGGAGTGGCGCGGGAGACCCAGTACTTC
CDR3aa: CASSLGVARETQYF
abundance: NA
d_gene: NA
v_gene: TRBV7-2
j_gene: TRBJ2-5

CDR3nt: TGTGCCAGCTCACCAAACCCCGGGACAGGGGGCGAGAAACTGTTTTTT
CDR3aa: CASSPNPGTGGEKLFF
abundance: NA
d_gene: TRBD1
v_gene: TRBV18
j_gene: TRBJ1-4

CDR3nt: TGTGCCAGCAGCTTCGCAGTGGCAGGAAACACCATATATTTT
CDR3aa: CASSFAVAGNTIYF
abundance: NA
d_gene: NA
v_gene: TRBV7-2
j_gene: TRBJ1-3

CDR3nt: TGTGCCAGCAGCGTAGGGACCGCGGACAATCAGCCCCAGCATTTT
CDR3aa: CASSVGTADNQPQHF
abundance: NA
d_gene: NA
v_gene: TRBV9
j_gene: TRBJ1-5

CDR3nt: TGTGCCAGCAGTTACTCGTCACAGATTTTCACTGAAGCTTTCTTT
CDR3aa: CASSYSSQIFTEAFF
abundance: NA
d_gene: NA
v_gene: TRBV6-5
j_gene: TRBJ1-1

CDR3nt: TGCGCCAGCAGCCCCCGGACAGGGAGCTCCTACGAGCAGTACTTC
CDR3aa: CASSPRTGSSYEQYF
abundance: NA
d_gene: TRBD1
v_gene: TRBV5-1
j_gene: TRBJ2-7

CDR3nt: TGTGCCAGCAGACAGGGGCGCGCGGTCACCGGGGAGCTGTTTTTT
CDR3aa: CASRQGRAVTGELFF
abundance: NA
d_gene: TRBD1
v_gene: TRBV27
j_gene: TRBJ2-2

CDR3nt: TGTGCCAGCAGCTTTGGGGTCTCCAGGACGGGGAACTATGGCTACACCTTC
CDR3aa: CASSFGVSRTGNYGYTF
abundance: NA
d_gene: NA
v_gene: TRBV7-3
j_gene: TRBJ1-2

CDR3nt: TGTGCCATCAGTGTCAAGGGAAGCTCCTACGAGCAGTACTTC
CDR3aa: CAISVKGSSYEQYF
abundance: NA
d_gene: NA
v_gene: TRBV10-3
j_gene: TRBJ2-7

CDR3nt: TGTGCCAGCAGCGTATTACTCGTTCATACTAGCACAGATACGCAGTATTTT
CDR3aa: CASSVLLVHTSTDTQYF
abundance: NA
d_gene: NA
v_gene: TRBV9
j_gene: TRBJ2-3

CDR3nt: TGTGCCAGCAGCTGGGAGCGGGGCCTCAACACTGAAGCTTTCTTT
CDR3aa: CASSWERGLNTEAFF
abundance: NA
d_gene: NA
v_gene: TRBV6-5
j_gene: TRBJ1-1

CDR3nt: TGTGCCAGCAGCTTGATAGGGATGAACACTGAAGCTTTCTTT
CDR3aa: CASSLIGMNTEAFF
abundance: NA
d_gene: NA
v_gene: TRBV5-6
j_gene: TRBJ1-1

CDR3nt: TGTGCCAGCAGTCCCGACCACAGGGGTCGTGAAAAACTGTTTTTT
CDR3aa: CASSPDHRGREKLFF
abundance: NA
d_gene: TRBD1
v_gene: TRBV27
j_gene: TRBJ1-4

CDR3nt: TGTGCCAGCAGTGAGGACGCAGATACGCAGTATTTT
CDR3aa: CASSEDADTQYF
abundance: NA
d_gene: NA
v_gene: TRBV6-1
j_gene: TRBJ2-3

CDR3nt: TGTGCCAGCTCCCTTAGCAGGAATGGAAACACCATATATTTT
CDR3aa: CASSLSRNGNTIYF
abundance: NA
d_gene: NA
v_gene: TRBV27
j_gene: TRBJ1-3

CDR3nt: TGCGCCAGCAGTGGGCAGGGGATCTACGAGCAGTACTTC
CDR3aa: CASSGQGIYEQYF
abundance: NA
d_gene: NA
v_gene: TRBV10-1
j_gene: TRBJ2-7

CDR3nt: TGTGCCAGCAGCTTAAAAAGGCAGGGAAACTCCTACGAGCAGTACTTC
CDR3aa: CASSLKRQGNSYEQYF
abundance: NA
d_gene: NA
v_gene: TRBV7-9
j_gene: TRBJ2-7

CDR3nt: TGTGCCAGTAGTCCCTCTGCCGGGGGCTGGGGTAGGACTGAAGCTTTCTTT
CDR3aa: CASSPSAGGWGRTEAFF
abundance: NA
d_gene: NA
v_gene: TRBV19
j_gene: TRBJ1-1

CDR3nt: TGTGCCAGCTCACCCCGGGACGGACAAGAGACCCAGTACTTC
CDR3aa: CASSPRDGQETQYF
abundance: NA
d_gene: NA
v_gene: TRBV18
j_gene: TRBJ2-5

CDR3nt: TGCAGCGTTGAAGGAACAGGGGGTTACGAGCAGTACTTC
CDR3aa: CSVEGTGGYEQYF
abundance: NA
d_gene: TRBD1
v_gene: TRBV29-1
j_gene: TRBJ2-7

CDR3nt: TGCAGCGTAGGAGGGTTAGGCTATGGCTACACCTTC
CDR3aa: CSVGGLGYGYTF
abundance: few
d_gene: NA
v_gene: TRBV29-1
j_gene: TRBJ1-2

CDR3nt: TGTGCCAGCAGTTTAATCCGGTATAATTCACCCCTCCACTTT
CDR3aa: CASSLIRYNSPLHF
abundance: NA
d_gene: NA
v_gene: TRBV25-1
j_gene: TRBJ1-6

CDR3nt: TGCGCCAGCAGCCAAGATAATTGGGATCAGCCCCAGCATTTT
CDR3aa: CASSQDNWDQPQHF
abundance: once
d_gene: NA
v_gene: TRBV4-1
j_gene: TRBJ1-5

CDR3nt: TGCGCCAGCAGCCAGCTAGGGGCTAGGAACACTGAAGCTTTCTTT
CDR3aa: CASSQLGARNTEAFF
abundance: once
d_gene: NA
v_gene: TRBV4-1
j_gene: TRBJ1-1

CDR3nt: TGTGCCAGCAGTGATAGAGGGTCGGGTCAGCCCCAGCATTTT
CDR3aa: CASSDRGSGQPQHF
abundance: once
d_gene: NA
v_gene: TRBV25-1
j_gene: TRBJ1-5

CDR3nt: TGTGCCAGCTCACCACCATGGACGGGTAATTCACCCCTCCACTTT
CDR3aa: CASSPPWTGNSPLHF
abundance: NA
d_gene: NA
v_gene: TRBV18
j_gene: TRBJ1-6

CDR3nt: TGCGCCAGCAGCTTGGGACAGGGAGTACTTCAGCCCCAGCATTTT
CDR3aa: CASSLGQGVLQPQHF
abundance: few
d_gene: TRBD1
v_gene: TRBV5-1
j_gene: TRBJ1-5

CDR3nt: TGTGCCAGCAGTGACACTAGCGGGTTTACAGATACGCAGTATTTT
CDR3aa: CASSDTSGFTDTQYF
abundance: NA
d_gene: TRBD2
v_gene: TRBV25-1
j_gene: TRBJ2-3

CDR3nt: TGTGCCAGCAGCCAAGCCAGGCCCTCTGGAAACACCATATATTTT
CDR3aa: CASSQARPSGNTIYF
abundance: NA
d_gene: NA
v_gene: TRBV4-2
j_gene: TRBJ1-3

CDR3nt: TGTGCCAGCAGCCTACTGCGGGGGGGCACAGATACGCAGTATTTT
CDR3aa: CASSLLRGGTDTQYF
abundance: NA
d_gene: TRBD2
v_gene: TRBV11-3
j_gene: TRBJ2-3

CDR3nt: TGCAGCGTTGACCTAGCCCAGACCCAGTACTTC
CDR3aa: CSVDLAQTQYF
abundance: NA
d_gene: NA
v_gene: TRBV29-1
j_gene: TRBJ2-5

CDR3nt: TGTGCCTGGAGTCTCACGGGGACGGCAAGGAACACTGAAGCTTTCTTT
CDR3aa: CAWSLTGTARNTEAFF
abundance: once
d_gene: NA
v_gene: TRBV30
j_gene: TRBJ1-1

CDR3nt: TGTGCCAGCAACCAAAACAGGGGACAGAATGAAAAACTGTTTTTT
CDR3aa: CASNQNRGQNEKLFF
abundance: NA
d_gene: TRBD1
v_gene: TRBV6-5
j_gene: TRBJ1-4

CDR3nt: TGCGCCAGCAGCTCGGGGGTCGGCACAGATACGCAGTATTTT
CDR3aa: CASSSGVGTDTQYF
abundance: NA
d_gene: NA
v_gene: TRBV5-1
j_gene: TRBJ2-3

CDR3nt: TGTGCCAGCAGCCCTAGAATGGCCTTTAATGGCTACACCTTC
CDR3aa: CASSPRMAFNGYTF
abundance: NA
d_gene: NA
v_gene: TRBV7-9
j_gene: TRBJ1-2

CDR3nt: TGTGCCAGCAGCTTGCATCCGGGACTAGCGGGGGTGGTGACCCAGTACTTC
CDR3aa: CASSLHPGLAGVVTQYF
abundance: NA
d_gene: TRBD2
v_gene: TRBV5-4
j_gene: TRBJ2-5

CDR3nt: TGTGCCAGCAGTGAGGGGACAGGGGGCCGACGCGGAAACACCATATATTTT
CDR3aa: CASSEGTGGRRGNTIYF
abundance: NA
d_gene: TRBD1
v_gene: TRBV2
j_gene: TRBJ1-3

CDR3nt: TGTGCCAGCAGCCCGGGACTAGCCCTTGAGACCCAGTACTTC
CDR3aa: CASSPGLALETQYF
abundance: NA
d_gene: TRBD2
v_gene: TRBV2
j_gene: TRBJ2-5